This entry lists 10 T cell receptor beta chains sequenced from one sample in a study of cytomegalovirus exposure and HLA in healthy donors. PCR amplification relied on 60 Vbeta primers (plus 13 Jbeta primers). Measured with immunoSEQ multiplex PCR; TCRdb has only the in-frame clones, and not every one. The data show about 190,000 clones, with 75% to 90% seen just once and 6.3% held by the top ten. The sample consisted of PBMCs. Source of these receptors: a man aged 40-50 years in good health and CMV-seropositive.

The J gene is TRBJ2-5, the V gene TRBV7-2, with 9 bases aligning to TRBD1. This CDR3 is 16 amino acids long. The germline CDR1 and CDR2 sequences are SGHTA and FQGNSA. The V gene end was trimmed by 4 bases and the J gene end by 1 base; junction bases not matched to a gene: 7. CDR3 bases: TGTGCCAGCAGCTCGACCCCGGGACAGGGCCAAGAGACCCAGTACTTC. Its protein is CASSSTPGQGQETQYF. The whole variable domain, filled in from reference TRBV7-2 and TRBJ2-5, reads GAGVSQSPSNKVTEKGKDVELRCDPISGHTALYWYRQSLGQGLEFLIYFQGNSAPDKSGLPSDRFSAERTGGSVSTLTIQRTQQEDSAVYLCASSSTPGQGQETQYFGPGTRLLVL.

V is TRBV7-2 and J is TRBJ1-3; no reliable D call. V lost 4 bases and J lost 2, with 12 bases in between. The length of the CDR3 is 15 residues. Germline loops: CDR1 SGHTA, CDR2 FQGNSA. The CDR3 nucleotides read TGTGCCAGCAGCTCCCCGCGGCAAACTGGAAACACCATATATTTT. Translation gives CASSSPRQTGNTIYF.

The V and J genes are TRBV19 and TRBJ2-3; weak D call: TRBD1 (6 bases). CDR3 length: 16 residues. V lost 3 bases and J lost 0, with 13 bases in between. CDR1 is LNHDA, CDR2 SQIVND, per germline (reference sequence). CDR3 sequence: CASSIEDSYSTDTQYF. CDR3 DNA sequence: TGTGCCAGTAGTATCGAGGACAGCTATAGCACAGATACGCAGTATTTT.

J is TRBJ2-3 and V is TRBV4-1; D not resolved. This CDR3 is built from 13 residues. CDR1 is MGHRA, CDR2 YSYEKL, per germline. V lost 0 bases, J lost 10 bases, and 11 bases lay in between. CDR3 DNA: TGCGCCAGCAGCCAAGATCGCCCCTCGGCGCAGTATTTT. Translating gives CASSQDRPSAQYF.

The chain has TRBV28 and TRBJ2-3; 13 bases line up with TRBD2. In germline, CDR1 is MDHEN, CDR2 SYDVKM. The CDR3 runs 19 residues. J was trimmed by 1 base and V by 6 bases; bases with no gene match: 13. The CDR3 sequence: CASSPVGLAGARGTDTQYF. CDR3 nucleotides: TGTGCCAGCAGCCCGGTTGGACTAGCGGGGGCCCGGGGCACAGATACGCAGTATTTT.

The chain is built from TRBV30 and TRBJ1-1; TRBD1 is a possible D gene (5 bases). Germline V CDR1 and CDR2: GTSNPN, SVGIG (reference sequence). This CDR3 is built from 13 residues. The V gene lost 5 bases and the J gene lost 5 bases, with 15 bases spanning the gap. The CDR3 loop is CAWDRRGGTEAFF. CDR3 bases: TGTGCCTGGGACCGGCGGGGGGGAACTGAAGCTTTCTTT.

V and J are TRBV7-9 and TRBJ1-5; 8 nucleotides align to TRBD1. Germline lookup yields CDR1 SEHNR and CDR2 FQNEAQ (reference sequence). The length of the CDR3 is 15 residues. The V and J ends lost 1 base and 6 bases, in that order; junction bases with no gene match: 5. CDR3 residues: CASSLDRGISQPQHF. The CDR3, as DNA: TGTGCCAGCAGCTTAGACAGGGGGATCAGTCAGCCCCAGCATTTT.

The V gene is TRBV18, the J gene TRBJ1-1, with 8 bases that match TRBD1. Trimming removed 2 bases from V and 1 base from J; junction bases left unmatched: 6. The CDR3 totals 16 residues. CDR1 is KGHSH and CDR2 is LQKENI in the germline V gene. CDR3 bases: TGTGCCAGCTCACCAGCCCAGGGGGCGAGGAACACTGAAGCTTTCTTT. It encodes CASSPAQGARNTEAFF.

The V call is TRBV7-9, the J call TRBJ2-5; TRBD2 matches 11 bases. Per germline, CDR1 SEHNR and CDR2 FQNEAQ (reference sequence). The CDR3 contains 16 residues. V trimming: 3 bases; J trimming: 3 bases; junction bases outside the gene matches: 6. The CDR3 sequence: CASSLEGLAVKETQYF. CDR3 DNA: TGTGCCAGCAGCTTGGAGGGACTAGCGGTAAAAGAGACCCAGTACTTC. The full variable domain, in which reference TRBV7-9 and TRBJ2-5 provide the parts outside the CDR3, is DTGVSQNPRHKITKRGQNVTFRCDPISEHNRLYWYRQTLGQGPEFLTYFQNEAQLEKSRLLSDRFSAERPKGSFSTLEIQRTEQGDSAMYLCASSLEGLAVKETQYFGPGTRLLVL.

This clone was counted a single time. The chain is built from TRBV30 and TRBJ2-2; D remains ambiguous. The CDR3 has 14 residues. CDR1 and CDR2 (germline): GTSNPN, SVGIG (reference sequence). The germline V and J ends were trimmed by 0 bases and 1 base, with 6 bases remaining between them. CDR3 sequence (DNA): TGTGCCTGGAGTGTATTCAGGAACACCGGGGAGCTGTTTTTT. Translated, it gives CAWSVFRNTGELFF.